Following are 29 T cell receptor beta chains from one sample sequenced in a study of control samples from healthy donors and cancer patients. Assay: immunoSEQ multiplex PCR; the TCRdb copy retains only in-frame clones and omits some. In the table there are some 95,000 clones, about 79% of which are singletons. Sequenced: blood. These receptors all stem from a woman aged 25 to 45 in good health.

The chain couples TRBV20-1 to TRBJ1-2; D might be TRBD1 (5 bases). The CDR3 extends over 11 amino acids. V dropped 5 bases and J dropped 8 bases, with 12 bases sitting between them. CDR1 DFQATT and CDR2 SNEGSKA come from the germline V gene (reference sequence). The CDR3 nucleotides read TGCAGTGCTGGCCGGGACCGAGGCTACACCTTC. Residues: CSAGRDRGYTF.

This clone was detected many times. Other DNA sequences in this sample translate to the same CDR3. This rearrangement joins TRBV2 to TRBJ2-7, with D hard to call. V was clipped by 0 bases and J by 0 bases, with 0 bases between them. Per germline, CDR1 SNHLY and CDR2 FYNNEI. CDR3 size: 12 residues. In nucleotides, the CDR3 is TGTGCCAGCAGTGAAGCCTCCTACGAGCAGTACTTC. As protein: CASSEASYEQYF.

This clone was seen more than once but under ten times. The chain uses TRBV5-6 and TRBJ1-4; TRBD1 matches at 8 bases. Germline V lookup: CDR1 SGHDT, CDR2 YYEEEE. This CDR3 region has 15 residues. The ends lost 2 bases at V and 7 bases at J; junction bases unmatched: 7. CDR3 sequence: CASSFQDREGEKLFF. CDR3 DNA: TGTGCCAGCAGCTTCCAGGACAGGGAAGGTGAAAAACTGTTTTTT.

The CDR3 region is CASRPTGGNSPLHF. In DNA form, the CDR3 reads TGTGCCAGTAGACCTACCGGGGGCAATTCACCCCTCCACTTT. This sequence joins TRBV19 and TRBJ1-6; maybe TRBD1 (6 bases). The V and J ends lost 6 bases and 7 bases respectively, with 13 bases between them. Germline V gene sequence: CDR1 LNHDA, CDR2 SQIVND (reference sequence). CDR3 length: 14 residues. Full variable domain (rest looked up from reference TRBV19 and TRBJ1-6): DGGITQSPKYLFRKEGQNVTLSCEQNLNHDAMYWYRQDPGQGLRLIYYSQIVNDFQKGDIAEGYSVSREKKESFPLTVTSAQKNPTAFYLCASRPTGGNSPLHFGNGTRLTVT.

V and J are TRBV13 and TRBJ2-5; weak D call: TRBD1 (6 bases). V lost 4 bases, J lost 2 bases, and 17 bases lay in between. Germline V gene data show CDR1 as PRHDT and CDR2 as FYEKMQ (reference sequence). This CDR3 region has 16 residues. As DNA, the CDR3 is TGTGCCAGCAGCTCCAAAGGTGGGGGCGGTCAAGAGACCCAGTACTTC. Amino acid sequence: CASSSKGGGGQETQYF.

In nucleotides, the CDR3 is TGTGCCATCAGTGGCACAGGGGGGGGAAAACTGTTTTTT. Translated: CAISGTGGGKLFF. The chain joins TRBV10-3 to TRBJ1-4, with TRBD1 matching 8 bases. CDR3 length: 13 residues. The germline CDR1 and CDR2 sequences are ENHRY and SYGVKD. J lost 10 bases, V lost 4 bases, and 5 bases had no gene match.

The chain combines TRBV6-1 with TRBJ2-7; D could derive from TRBD1 or TRBD2 (5 bases each). Germline values: CDR1 MNHNS, CDR2 SASEGT. Trimming removed 0 bases from V and 3 bases from J, with 15 bases in between. The CDR3 extends over 16 amino acids. The CDR3 region has the DNA TGTGCCAGCAGTGAAGCGTTCGAGAGGGGCGTCTACGAGCAGTACTTC. This encodes CASSEAFERGVYEQYF.

This chain links TRBV24-1 with TRBJ1-2, with D maybe TRBD1 (5 bases). The ends were cut back, 9 bases at V and 2 bases at J, with 33 bases in the middle. From germline, CDR1 is KGHDR and CDR2 SFDVKD. The CDR3 has 20 amino acids. The CDR3 protein is CATPGPSGWPDLSRNYGYTF. The CDR3 DNA follows: TGTGCCACCCCAGGGCCCTCTGGTTGGCCAGACTTGTCACGGAACTATGGCTACACCTTC.

This rearrangement joins TRBV18 to TRBJ2-1, with 8 bases aligning to TRBD2. The length of the CDR3 is 16 residues. With 6 bases clipped from V and 1 base from J, the junction kept 8 bases outside the gene matches. The V gene's germline CDR1 is KGHSH and CDR2 LQKENI. CDR3 amino acids: CASSHQPGGSYNEQFF. DNA of the CDR3: TGTGCCAGCTCCCACCAACCGGGGGGGTCCTACAATGAGCAGTTCTTC.

The chain carries TRBV6-5 and TRBJ1-6; D unclear. Germline assignment: CDR1 MNHEY and CDR2 SVGAGI. V was cut by 0 bases and J by 7 bases, with 10 bases left in between. The CDR3 is made up of 15 amino acids. As DNA, the CDR3 is TGTGCCAGCAGTTACTCGGACGGGAGGAATTCACCCCTCCACTTT. Translation: CASSYSDGRNSPLHF.

The rearrangement links TRBV7-2 to TRBJ2-2; D is possibly TRBD1 (5 bases). Germline V gives CDR1 SGHTA, CDR2 FQGNSA. Deletions cut 6 bases from V and 5 bases from J, with 16 bases between. CDR3 length equals 15 residues. CDR3 loop: CASRGQVILTGELFF. In DNA form, the CDR3 reads TGTGCCAGCAGGGGGCAGGTGATTCTTACCGGGGAGCTGTTTTTT.

The J gene is TRBJ1-4, the V gene TRBV4-1; D gene uncertain. Germline V CDR1 and CDR2: MGHRA, YSYEKL. CDR3 length: 16 residues. Trimming cost V 0 bases and J 0 bases, with 8 bases left between them. CDR3 DNA: TGCGCCAGCAGCCAAGATACGTCGGCAACTAATGAAAAACTGTTTTTT. Residues: CASSQDTSATNEKLFF.

In its sample, this clone was seen once. In the same sample, other DNA sequences code for this CDR3. The V gene is TRBV9, the J gene TRBJ1-1; D might be TRBD1 (5 bases). The germline V and J ends were trimmed by 3 bases and 1 base, with 10 bases remaining between them. This CDR3 spans 14 amino acids. The germline CDR1 and CDR2 sequences are SGDLS and YYNGEE. The CDR3 DNA follows: TGTGCCAGCAGCGCAGGGACGGCGAACACTGAAGCTTTCTTT. Translation: CASSAGTANTEAFF.

This chain joins TRBV6-5 and TRBJ2-7; TRBD1 aligns across 9 bases. The CDR3 contains 15 residues. Trimming cost V 7 bases and J 6 bases; bases outside gene matches: 13. In germline, CDR1 is MNHEY, CDR2 SVGAGI. CDR3 in amino acids: CASTLRGQGLGEQYF. The CDR3 DNA sequence: TGTGCCAGCACCCTACGCGGACAGGGGCTTGGCGAGCAGTACTTC.

The CDR3 reads CASSYKVVTEAFF. CDR3 bases: TGTGCCAGCAGTTACAAAGTAGTCACTGAAGCTTTCTTT. This rearrangement joins TRBV6-5 to TRBJ1-1; D ambiguous. The germline V gene encodes CDR1 MNHEY and CDR2 SVGAGI. V lost 2 bases and J 4 bases, leaving 8 bases between the germline ends. The CDR3 runs 13 residues.

The rearrangement joins TRBV7-2 to TRBJ2-5; D may correspond to TRBD1 or TRBD2 (5 bases each). Trimming pared 4 bases from V and 2 bases from J, leaving 11 bases between. The CDR3 has 14 residues. Germline CDR1 SGHTA, CDR2 FQGNSA. CDR3 nucleotide sequence: TGTGCCAGCAGCTCTCCGTGGGGGCAAGAGACCCAGTACTTC. Its translation is CASSSPWGQETQYF.

This chain connects TRBV18 to TRBJ2-1; possible D gene TRBD1, 5 bases. Germline values: CDR1 KGHSH, CDR2 LQKENI. The CDR3 covers 14 residues. Trimming removed 3 bases from V and 7 bases from J, with 13 bases in between. CDR3 nucleotides: TGTGCCAGCTCACCGACCCTCAACAGGAATGAGCAGTTCTTC. It yields the protein CASSPTLNRNEQFF.

This clone was detected only once. This sequence joins TRBV6-1 and TRBJ1-1; TRBD1 is a possible D gene (5 bases). The CDR3 covers 12 residues. Trimming stripped 3 bases from V and 11 bases from J, with 13 bases between. Per germline, CDR1 MNHNS and CDR2 SASEGT. CDR3 amino acids: CASSEEGMRAFF. The CDR3 DNA reads TGTGCCAGCAGTGAGGAGGGGATGAGGGCTTTCTTT.

The genes are TRBV30 and TRBJ2-7; no clear D. CDR3 length: 15 residues. Germline loops: CDR1 GTSNPN, CDR2 SVGIG (reference sequence). The V end lost 0 bases, the J end lost 1 base, and 13 bases lay between the germline ends. The CDR3 protein is CAWSVSPDGSYEQYF. The CDR3 DNA follows: TGTGCCTGGAGTGTTAGCCCGGACGGTTCCTACGAGCAGTACTTC. Full variable domain (rest looked up from reference TRBV30 and TRBJ2-7): SQTIHQWPATLVQPVGSPLSLECTVEGTSNPNLYWYRQAAGRGLQLLFYSVGIGQISSEVPQNLSASRPQDRQFILSSKKLLLSDSGFYLCAWSVSPDGSYEQYFGPGTRLTVT.

The V and J genes are TRBV30 and TRBJ1-1, with no clear D. Looked up from germline, CDR1 is GTSNPN and CDR2 is SVGIG (reference sequence). The V end was cut by 4 bases, the J end by 7 bases, with 7 bases between. This CDR3 region has 10 residues. CDR3 in DNA: TGTGCCTGGATGGGCCTTGAAGCTTTCTTT. Amino acids: CAWMGLEAFF.

The chain combines TRBV5-1 with TRBJ2-3; TRBD2 might be the D (5 bases). Per the germline V gene, CDR1 is SGHRS and CDR2 is YFSETQ. The CDR3 runs 14 residues. V lost 6 bases to trimming and J lost 0 bases, with 11 bases between them. CDR3 sequence reads: CASKPGGSTDTQYF. As DNA, the CDR3 is TGCGCCAGCAAACCCGGCGGGAGCACAGATACGCAGTATTTT.

The chain links TRBV27 to TRBJ2-1; TRBD2 might be the D (6 bases). There are 14 residues in the CDR3. The germline V gene has CDR1 MNHEY and CDR2 SMNVEV (reference sequence). V lost 6 bases and J 3 bases, leaving 12 bases between the germline ends. The CDR3 DNA follows: TGTGCCAGCAGCCGTAGCGGTAACTACAATGAGCAGTTCTTC. The encoded protein is CASSRSGNYNEQFF.

The rearrangement links TRBV27 to TRBJ2-5, with 8 bases lining up with TRBD1. The V and J ends lost 6 bases and 6 bases, in that order; junction bases with no gene match: 12. Germline assignment: CDR1 MNHEY and CDR2 SMNVEV (reference sequence). This CDR3 contains 15 residues. CDR3 in amino acids: CASRTGVLNGKTQYF. As DNA, the CDR3 is TGTGCCAGCAGGACAGGGGTCCTGAACGGGAAGACCCAGTACTTC.

V and J are TRBV21-1 and TRBJ2-5; no DNA check was done on the table's D call, TRBD1. TRBV21-1 is labeled a pseudogene. This CDR3 has 17 amino acids. This CDR3 reads CASSRGRTGGYKETQYF. In DNA form, the CDR3 reads TGTGCCAGCAGCAGGGGAAGGACAGGGGGCTATAAGGAGACCCAGTACTTC.

The table lists this clone with a few counts. The V call is TRBV10-1, the J call TRBJ1-5; TRBD1 might be the D (6 bases). CDR3 length: 14 residues. V was pared by 0 bases and J by 4 bases, with 7 bases between. Germline V gene sequence: CDR1 WNHNN, CDR2 SYGVQD (reference sequence). The CDR3 spells CASSESRGNQPQHF. CDR3 DNA sequence: TGCGCCAGCAGTGAGTCTAGGGGGAATCAGCCCCAGCATTTT.

This chain joins TRBV9 and TRBJ1-5; no clear D gene. This CDR3 comprises 15 residues. Trimming stripped 0 bases from V and 0 bases from J, with 7 bases between. Germline CDR1 and CDR2: SGDLS and YYNGEE. CDR3 nucleotide sequence: TGTGCCAGCAGCGTAGAAGGTGATAGCAATCAGCCCCAGCATTTT. It yields the protein CASSVEGDSNQPQHF.

This clone was observed once. The V call is TRBV3-1 (or the pseudogene TRBV3-2), the J call TRBJ2-7; D uncertain. CDR1 LGHDT and CDR2 YNNKEL come from the germline V gene (reference sequence). This CDR3 is built from 12 residues. The germline V and J ends were trimmed by 2 bases and 2 bases, with 4 bases remaining between them. The DNA of the CDR3 is TGTGCCAGCAGCCAAACAACCTACGAGCAGTACTTC. This codes for CASSQTTYEQYF.

In its sample, this clone was seen a few times. The chain joins TRBV3-1 (or the pseudogene TRBV3-2) to TRBJ1-5; 8 bases map to TRBD1. The J segment lost 0 bases and the V segment lost 4 bases, leaving 8 bases of the junction unmatched. Germline V lookup: CDR1 LGHDT, CDR2 YNNKEL (reference sequence). The CDR3 consists of 17 residues. The CDR3 sequence: CASSPGTGAYSNQPQHF. For the CDR3, the DNA is TGTGCCAGCAGCCCGGGGACAGGAGCATATAGCAATCAGCCCCAGCATTTT.

The J gene is TRBJ1-1, the V gene TRBV7-3; D unclear. Trimming shortened V by 8 bases and J by 3 bases, and 13 bases separated the two germline ends. The CDR3 loop spans 13 amino acids. The germline V gene has CDR1 SGHTA and CDR2 FQGTGA. As DNA, the CDR3 is TGTGCCAGCGGAGATGGGCGTGACACTGAAGCTTTCTTT. Protein: CASGDGRDTEAFF. The whole variable domain, remainder taken from reference TRBV7-3 and TRBJ1-1, is GAGVSQTPSNKVTEKGKYVELRCDPISGHTALYWYRQSLGQGPEFLIYFQGTGAADDSGLPNDRFFAVRPEGSVSTLKIQRTERGDSAVYLCASGDGRDTEAFFGQGTRLTVV.